This is a list of T cell receptor beta chains from one sample in a study of blood T cell repertoires in COVID-19. TCRdb's copy holds only in-frame clones and misses some; the assay was immunoSEQ multiplex PCR. Of 150,000 or so clones in the sample, 70% to 90% are singletons; the top ten hold 5%. Sequencing was done on a sample of peripheral blood. The origin of the receptors is a human donor in a cohort sampled during active COVID-19. The conserved cysteine and the conserved F or W are not part of the CDR3 here.

length | V | CDR3
14 | TRBV10-3 | AISERQGISNQPQH
12 | TRBV9 | ASSTTGGPYEQY
14 | TRBV7-6 | ASSTSWDRGKETQY
13 | TRBV18 | ASSRPGHGTYEQY
13 | TRBV7-3 | ASSLSGGPNNEQF
13 | TRBV6-5 | ASSYSNARAYEQY
12 | TRBV19 | ASTIGGGGQPQH
12 | TRBV28 | ASSLQALNTEAF
14 | TRBV5-5 | ASSSLGTGGSDTQY
10 | TRBV10-2 | ASNNVATGAF
11 | TRBV5-4 | ASKSQGDTEAF
16 | TRBV7-2 | ASSFHGQGSSGANVLT
11 | TRBV19 | ASKIGVNTEAF
16 | TRBV9 | ASSVHPGSGRTTDTQY
13 | TRBV6-5 | ASSYGTGKGYGYT
12 | TRBV20-1 | SASRGGALSEQF
13 | TRBV2 | ASTLTGIKGSPLH
13 | TRBV19 | ASSTDGQGFYGYT
13 | TRBV2 | ASSEGQGLSYEQY
12 | TRBV5-6 | ASNPRAGNTEAF
12 | TRBV6-2/TRBV6-3 | ASSYTRGGETQY
12 | TRBV30 | AVSQGQGTGELF
11 | TRBV19 | ASSIGQGNTIY
12 | TRBV10-3 | ATKGEGVNYGYT
13 | TRBV3-1/TRBV3-2 | ASSQALAGGLEQY
12 | TRBV11-3 | ASSFPATSAKQY
13 | TRBV7-6 | ASSPRDRGGYGYT
12 | TRBV3-1/TRBV3-2 | ASSQDPTDYEQY
14 | TRBV7-3 | ASSLSGQAGGYGYT
13 | TRBV4-1 | ASSQEQGLGTEAF
18 | TRBV19 | ASSIGSPGTRDSYNSPLH
13 | TRBV6-5 | ASRNSPLRDYEQY
14 | TRBV14 | ASSLDRGLVVDTQY
14 | TRBV7-2 | ASSLAGPGTSPGYT
12 | TRBV28 | ASSSGDRINIQY
13 | TRBV5-6 | ASSPTPREGYEQY
10 | TRBV7-9 | ASIKQGTEAF
12 | TRBV9 | ASSVSGAQETQY
11 | TRBV6-5 | ASSRIRDNEQY
13 | TRBV3-1/TRBV3-2 | ASSREVLSNNEQF
11 | TRBV7-2 | ASSFGNTGELF
14 | TRBV5-4 | ASSAGGTGKNNGYT
12 | TRBV2 | ASTFSSSGNTIY
13 | TRBV11-2 | ASSSRTGALYGYT
12 | TRBV7-9 | ASSLAGGNEKLF
15 | TRBV24-1 | ATSDRLKSGGAETQY
13 | TRBV11-2 | ASSLGAGRHTEAF
16 | TRBV5-4 | ASILVGGASRYQETQY
15 | TRBV12-5 | ASSTRGNRAAKNIQY
14 | TRBV10-3 | AISESGTGGFREQY
12 | TRBV7-2 | ASSLGSQGAEQF
15 | TRBV5-1 | ASSLGGAGAQFYEQY
11 | TRBV10-3 | AISGRGVGEQY
13 | TRBV3-1/TRBV3-2 | ASSQDGTGGNTIY
13 | TRBV28 | ASSFGGQSMYGYT